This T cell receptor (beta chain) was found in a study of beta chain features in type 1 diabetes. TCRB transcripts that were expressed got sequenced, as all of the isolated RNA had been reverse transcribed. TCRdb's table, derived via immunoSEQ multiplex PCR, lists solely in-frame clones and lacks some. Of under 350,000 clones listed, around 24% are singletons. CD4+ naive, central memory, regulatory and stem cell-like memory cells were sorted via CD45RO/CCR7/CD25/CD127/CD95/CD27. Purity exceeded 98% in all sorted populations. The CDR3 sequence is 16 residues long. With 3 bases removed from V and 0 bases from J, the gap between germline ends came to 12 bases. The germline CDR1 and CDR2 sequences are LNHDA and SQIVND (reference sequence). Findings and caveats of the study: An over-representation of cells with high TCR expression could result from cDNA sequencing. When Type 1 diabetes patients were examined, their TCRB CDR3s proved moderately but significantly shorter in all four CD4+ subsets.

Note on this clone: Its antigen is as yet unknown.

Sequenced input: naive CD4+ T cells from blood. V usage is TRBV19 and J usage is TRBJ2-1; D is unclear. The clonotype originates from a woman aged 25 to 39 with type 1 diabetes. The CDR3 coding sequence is TGTGCCAGTAGTATTAGAGCGACGAGCTCCTACAATGAGCAGTTCTTC. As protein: CASSIRATSSYNEQFF.